Reported below is one T cell receptor (beta chain). Its matching antigen is unknown. The data were produced by immunoSEQ multiplex PCR, yet TCRdb's version contains in-frame clones alone and is incomplete. The sample lists about 48,000 clones, roughly 80% occurring once. The data derive from a study of PD-L1 blockade in urothelial cancer. Study context: Blood samples contained a median 141,255 T cells. The study, taken as a whole, reports: Sub-median blood TCR clonality before treatment predicted longer survival.

The time point: peripheral blood 6 weeks after treatment start. Patients yielded 1 to 8 samples each, pretreatment and on-treatment. The V end lost 0 bases, the J end lost 2 bases, and 19 bases lay between the germline ends. The CDR3 length is 18 residues. This clonotype originated in a man aged 70-80 years with urothelial cancer. J is TRBJ1-2 and V is TRBV23-1, with D hard to call. TRBV23-1 is an ORF for which the function is uncertain. The source material was PBMCs, sampled around atezolizumab (anti-PD-L1) treatment. For the CDR3, the DNA is TGCGCCAGCAGTCAATCGGCAGGTATGCGCTATAAGAACTATGGCTACACCTTC. Its translation is CASSQSAGMRYKNYGYTF.